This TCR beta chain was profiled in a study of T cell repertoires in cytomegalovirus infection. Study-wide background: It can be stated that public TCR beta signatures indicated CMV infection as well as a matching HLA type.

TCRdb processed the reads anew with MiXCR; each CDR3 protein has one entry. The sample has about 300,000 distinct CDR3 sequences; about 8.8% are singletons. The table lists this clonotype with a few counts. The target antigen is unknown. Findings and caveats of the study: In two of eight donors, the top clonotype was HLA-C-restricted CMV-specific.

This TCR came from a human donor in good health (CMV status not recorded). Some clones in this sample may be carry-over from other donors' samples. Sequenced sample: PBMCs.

CDR3 in DNA: TGTGCCAGCAGCCCGACACGGAGGGCCGCGGGCACAGATACGCAGTATTTT. This encodes CASSPTRRAAGTDTQYF. The V call is TRBV5-6, the J call TRBJ2-3; the D gene is possibly TRBD2 (6 bases). The CDR3 length is 17 residues. The germline V gene has CDR1 SGHDT and CDR2 YYEEEE. V was clipped by 4 bases and J by 1 base, with 19 bases between them.